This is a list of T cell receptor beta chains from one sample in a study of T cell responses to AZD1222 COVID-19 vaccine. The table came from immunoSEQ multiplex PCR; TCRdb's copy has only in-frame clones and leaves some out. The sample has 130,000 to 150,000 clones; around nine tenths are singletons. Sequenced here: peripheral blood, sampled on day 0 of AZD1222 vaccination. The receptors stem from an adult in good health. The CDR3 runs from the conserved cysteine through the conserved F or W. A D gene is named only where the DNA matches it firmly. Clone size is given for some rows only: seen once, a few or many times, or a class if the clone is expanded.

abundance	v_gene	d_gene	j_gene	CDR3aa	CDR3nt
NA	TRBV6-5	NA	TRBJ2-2	CAARRGTGELFF	TGTGCCGCACGAAGGGGCACCGGGGAGCTGTTTTTT
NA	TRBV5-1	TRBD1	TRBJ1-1	CASRRTGDREAFF	TGCGCCAGCAGAAGGACAGGGGACCGTGAAGCTTTCTTT
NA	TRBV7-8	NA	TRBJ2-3	CASRMRGTTDTQYF	TGTGCCAGCCGGATGAGGGGGACCACAGATACGCAGTATTTT
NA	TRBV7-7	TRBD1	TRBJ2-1	CASSLAPQTTGTLSDEQFF	TGTGCTAGCAGCTTAGCCCCCCAAACGACAGGGACCTTGAGCGATGAGCAGTTCTTC
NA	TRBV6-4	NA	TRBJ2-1	CASSPEVRNNEQFF	TGTGCCAGCAGCCCAGAGGTTAGAAACAATGAGCAGTTCTTC
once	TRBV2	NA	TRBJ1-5	CATDDPRGNQPQHF	TGTGCCACCGACGACCCTCGGGGCAATCAGCCCCAGCATTTT
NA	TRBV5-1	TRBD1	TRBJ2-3	CASSLGQGARDTQYF	TGCGCCAGCAGCTTGGGACAGGGGGCTCGAGATACGCAGTATTTT
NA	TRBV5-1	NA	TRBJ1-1	CASSLEPNTEAFF	TGCGCCAGCAGCTTGGAGCCGAACACTGAAGCTTTCTTT
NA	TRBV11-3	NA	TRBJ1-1	CASSGSGSTEAFF	TGTGCCAGCAGCGGTTCCGGGAGCACTGAAGCTTTCTTT
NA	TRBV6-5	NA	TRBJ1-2	CASSYSGGTNYGYTF	TGTGCCAGCAGTTACTCGGGGGGTACTAACTATGGCTACACCTTC
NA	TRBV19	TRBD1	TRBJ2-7	CASSIGQGTYEQYF	TGTGCCAGTAGTATAGGACAGGGCACCTACGAGCAGTACTTC
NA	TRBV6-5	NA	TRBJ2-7	CASSYSNRPTYEQYF	TGTGCCAGCAGTTACTCGAACAGGCCAACCTACGAGCAGTACTTC
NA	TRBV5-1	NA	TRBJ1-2	CASRGGYGYTF	TGCGCCAGCAGGGGCGGTTATGGCTACACCTTC
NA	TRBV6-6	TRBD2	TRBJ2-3	CASSPQPGLAGTDTQYF	TGTGCCAGCAGTCCCCAGCCGGGACTAGCGGGCACAGATACGCAGTATTTT
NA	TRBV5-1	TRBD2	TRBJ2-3	CASSLVGTSGSVDTQYF	TGCGCCAGCAGCTTGGTAGGGACTAGCGGGAGCGTGGATACGCAGTATTTT
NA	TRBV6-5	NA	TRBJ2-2	CASSYSVGRELFF	TGTGCCAGCAGTTACTCTGTCGGAAGGGAGCTGTTTTTT
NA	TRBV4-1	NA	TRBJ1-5	CASSQGPLSNQPQHF	TGCGCCAGCAGCCAAGGGCCGCTTAGCAATCAGCCCCAGCATTTT
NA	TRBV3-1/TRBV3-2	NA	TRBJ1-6	CASSQGVWEDNSPLHF	TGTGCCAGCAGCCAAGGGGTCTGGGAGGATAATTCACCCCTCCACTTT
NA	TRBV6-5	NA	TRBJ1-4	CASGEPPAEKLFF	TGTGCCAGCGGCGAACCCCCAGCTGAAAAACTGTTTTTT
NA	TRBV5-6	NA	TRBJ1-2	CASSLAGGSYYGYTF	TGTGCCAGCAGCTTGGCGGGGGGTTCCTACTATGGCTACACCTTC
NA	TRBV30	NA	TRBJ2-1	CAWSRPQGTFF	TGTGCCTGGAGTAGGCCTCAGGGTACGTTCTTC
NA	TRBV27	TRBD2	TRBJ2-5	CASSLTSGGAWETQYF	TGTGCCAGCAGCCTTACTAGCGGGGGGGCCTGGGAGACCCAGTACTTC
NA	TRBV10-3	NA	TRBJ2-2	CAISELVWTGELFF	TGTGCCATCAGTGAGCTAGTCTGGACCGGGGAGCTGTTTTTT
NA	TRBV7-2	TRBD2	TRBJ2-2	CASSSPSGGSAGELFF	TGTGCCAGCAGCTCACCCAGTGGCGGGAGCGCCGGGGAGCTGTTTTTT
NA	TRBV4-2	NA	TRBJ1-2	CASSQDVGREYGYTF	TGTGCCAGCAGCCAAGATGTAGGGAGGGAGTATGGCTACACCTTC
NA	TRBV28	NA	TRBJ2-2	CASSSYNMNTGELFF	TGTGCCAGCAGTAGCTACAATATGAACACCGGGGAGCTGTTTTTT
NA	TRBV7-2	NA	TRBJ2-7	CASSFPQSYEQYF	TGTGCCAGCAGCTTTCCCCAGAGCTACGAGCAGTACTTC
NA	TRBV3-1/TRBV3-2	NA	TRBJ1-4	CASSHQGSNEKLFF	TGTGCCAGCAGCCACCAGGGTTCCAATGAAAAACTGTTTTTT
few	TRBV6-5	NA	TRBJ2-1	CASRHRDLINEQFF	TGTGCCAGCAGACACAGGGATTTGATCAATGAGCAGTTCTTC
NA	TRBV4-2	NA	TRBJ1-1	CASSRSVGGEAFF	TGTGCCAGCAGCCGAAGCGTCGGGGGGGAAGCTTTCTTT
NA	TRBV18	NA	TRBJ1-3	CASSPGASSGNTIYF	TGTGCCAGCTCACCCGGGGCCAGCTCTGGAAACACCATATATTTT
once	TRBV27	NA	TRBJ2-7	CASSLGGAGTVKQYF	TGTGCCAGCAGTTTAGGAGGCGCTGGGACGGTTAAGCAGTACTTC
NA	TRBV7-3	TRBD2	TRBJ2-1	CASSAQRLAGNYNEQFF	TGTGCCAGCAGCGCCCAGCGGCTAGCGGGTAATTACAATGAGCAGTTCTTC
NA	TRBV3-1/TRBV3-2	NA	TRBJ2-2	CASSQGGLNTGELFF	TGTGCCAGCAGCCAAGGAGGACTAAACACCGGGGAGCTGTTTTTT
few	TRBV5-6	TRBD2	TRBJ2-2	CASSLLAGVAGELFF	TGTGCCAGCAGCTTGCTAGCGGGGGTGGCCGGGGAGCTGTTTTTT
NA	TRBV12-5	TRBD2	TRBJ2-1	CASGLDLTSGSEQFF	TGTGCTAGTGGTTTGGATCTTACTAGCGGTAGCGAGCAGTTCTTC
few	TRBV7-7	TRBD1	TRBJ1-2	CASSLNWDRVYGYTF	TGTGCTAGCAGCTTAAATTGGGACAGGGTCTATGGCTACACCTTC
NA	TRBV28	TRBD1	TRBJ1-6	CASRTPGQRNSPLHF	TGTGCCAGCCGGACGCCGGGACAGCGGAATTCACCCCTCCACTTT
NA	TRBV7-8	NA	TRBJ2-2	CASSLIGVANTGELFF	TGTGCCAGCAGCTTAATCGGGGTTGCGAACACCGGGGAGCTGTTTTTT
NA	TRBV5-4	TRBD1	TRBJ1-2	CASSRGGQGAWGYTF	TGTGCCAGCAGCCGAGGGGGACAGGGGGCTTGGGGCTACACCTTC
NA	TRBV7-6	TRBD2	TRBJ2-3	CASSPRTSGGAGTSTDTQYF	TGTGCCAGCAGCCCTCGGACTAGCGGGGGCGCCGGTACTAGCACAGATACGCAGTATTTT
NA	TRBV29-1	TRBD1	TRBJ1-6	CSVGTGLESPLHF	TGCAGCGTTGGGACAGGGTTGGAATCACCCCTCCACTTT
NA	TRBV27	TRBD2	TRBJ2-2	CASSLPGLAGGQRSTGELFF	TGTGCCAGCAGTTTACCAGGACTAGCGGGGGGACAGAGGTCCACCGGGGAGCTGTTTTTT
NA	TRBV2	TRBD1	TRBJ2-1	CASKGALSDNEQFF	TGTGCCAGCAAGGGGGCGTTAAGCGACAATGAGCAGTTCTTC
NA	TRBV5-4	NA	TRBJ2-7	CASSLVASREQYF	TGTGCCAGCAGCTTGGTAGCATCCAGGGAGCAGTACTTC
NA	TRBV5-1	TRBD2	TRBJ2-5	CASRGTSGQETQYF	TGCGCCAGCAGAGGGACTAGCGGTCAAGAGACCCAGTACTTC
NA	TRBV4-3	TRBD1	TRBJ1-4	CASSQEGEGTGGEKLFF	TGCGCCAGCAGCCAAGAGGGGGAAGGGACAGGGGGTGAAAAACTGTTTTTT
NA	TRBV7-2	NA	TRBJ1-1	CASSLVDTEAFF	TGTGCCAGCAGCTTAGTCGACACTGAAGCTTTCTTT
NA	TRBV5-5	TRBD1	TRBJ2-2	CASSLGSGTGKTGELFF	TGTGCCAGCAGCTTGGGAAGTGGGACAGGAAAGACCGGGGAGCTGTTTTTT
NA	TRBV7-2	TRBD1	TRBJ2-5	CASSLGTGGGAAQYF	TGTGCCAGCAGCTTAGGGACAGGGGGTGGGGCGGCCCAGTACTTC
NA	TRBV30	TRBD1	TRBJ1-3	CACGQGKNSGNTIYF	TGTGCCTGCGGACAGGGGAAAAACTCTGGAAACACCATATATTTT
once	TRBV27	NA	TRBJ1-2	CASSFSGDYGYTF	TGTGCCAGCAGTTTTTCAGGGGACTATGGCTACACCTTC
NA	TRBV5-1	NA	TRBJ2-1	CASSTQLVYNEQFF	TGCGCCAGCAGCACCCAACTAGTTTACAATGAGCAGTTCTTC
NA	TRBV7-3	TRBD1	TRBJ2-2	CASSLKGTGVRTGELFF	TGTGCCAGCAGCTTAAAGGGGACAGGGGTGCGCACCGGGGAGCTGTTTTTT
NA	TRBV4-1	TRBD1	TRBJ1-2	CASSPRNRGQDGYTF	TGCGCCAGCAGCCCGAGGAACAGGGGGCAGGATGGCTACACCTTC
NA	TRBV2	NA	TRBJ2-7	CASSEQGPSSYEQYF	TGTGCCAGCAGTGAACAGGGACCGAGCTCCTACGAGCAGTACTTC